This T cell receptor (beta chain) was captured in a study of T cell repertoires in ileal Crohn's disease. Study-wide points: All patients with clonality above 26.8% had endoscopic recurrence. Compared with CD4 T cells, sorted CD8 cells carried more expanded clones.

Sequenced by immunoSEQ multiplex PCR; TCRdb stores in-frame clones only, minus some. This sample has 2,000 to 2,500 clones, with 78% found just once. Time point: neoterminal ileum biopsy at postoperative endoscopy, about 6 months after surgery. For this clone: The target antigen is unknown.

V shed 8 bases and J 2 bases; nucleotides not matched to a gene: 7. This CDR3 is 14 amino acids long. Germline lookup yields CDR1 MNHEY and CDR2 SVGAGI. The specimen was ileal tissue. This receptor was taken from an adult with Crohn's disease. The gene calls are TRBV6-5 and TRBJ1-2; TRBD1 agrees at 8 bases. The CDR3 bases are TGTGCCAGCTCAGGACAGGGACGGAACTATGGCTACACCTTC. The encoded protein is CASSGQGRNYGYTF.